The source of this T cell receptor (beta chain) is a study of shared clonotypes between healthy human individuals. Study-wide results and limits: Inspection by rarefaction showed sorted-subset sequencing to be incomplete despite large depth. The expectation was that sequencing depth would affect clonotype sharing among donors.

HIV-negative, healthy adults without recent acute infections or vaccinations were the donors. It was across several immunoSEQ plates that each subset's genomic DNA was evenly split. The protocol was immunoSEQ multiplex PCR, while the TCRdb copy is restricted to in-frame clones and leaves out a portion. The table shows over 300,000 clones, with around 86% occurring only once. Details on this clone: Its specificity is unknown.

V was trimmed by 7 bases and J by 3 bases, leaving 15 bases between them. Germline loops: CDR1 SNHLY, CDR2 FYNNEI. This CDR3 has 14 residues. The sequenced sample was memory CD8+ T cells sorted from blood. Subset specified: CD45RO+ cells pooled with CCR7-negative TemRA cells. The rearrangement uses TRBV2 and TRBJ1-2; TRBD1 might be the D (5 bases). The TCR comes from a man between 18 and 29 years old in good health. Written as DNA, the CDR3 is TGTGCCAGCATAAGGGTCCAGGGAGACTATGGCTACACCTTC. Residues: CASIRVQGDYGYTF.